The next 15 T cell receptor beta chains were all read from a single sample in a study of shared clonotypes between healthy human individuals. Only in-frame clones appear in the TCRdb table, and some are missing; sequencing was by immunoSEQ multiplex PCR. In the table there are a few million clones, 90% to 95% of which are singletons. Sequenced: naive CD4+ T cells sorted from blood. Subset in this sample: CD45RA+ positively selected. All receptors come from a man in his late teens or twenties in good health.

The chain combines TRBV5-6 with TRBJ2-2, with no clear D. This CDR3 has 14 amino acids. Germline V CDR1 and CDR2: SGHDT, YYEEEE. The V end lost 2 bases, the J end lost 1 base, and 6 bases lay between the germline ends. The chain's CDR3 is CASSFSLNTGELFF. Written as DNA, the CDR3 is TGTGCCAGCAGCTTCTCACTGAACACCGGGGAGCTGTTTTTT.

The rearrangement joins TRBV29-1 to TRBJ2-2, with D perhaps TRBD1 (5 bases). V gave up 6 bases and J gave up 0 bases, with 11 bases separating them. CDR3 length: 14 amino acids. Germline CDR1 SQVTM, CDR2 ANQGSEA. The CDR3 reads CSVSDRSNTGELFF. The CDR3 DNA sequence: TGCAGCGTAAGTGACAGATCGAACACCGGGGAGCTGTTTTTT.

A single count supports this clone. The chain uses TRBV6-5 and TRBJ2-1; D could derive from TRBD1 or TRBD2 (6 bases each). The V gene lost 2 bases and the J gene lost 8 bases, with 7 bases spanning the gap. The V gene's germline CDR1 is MNHEY and CDR2 SVGAGI. This CDR3 is built from 12 residues. CDR3 bases: TGTGCCAGCAGTTACGGGGGGCATGAGCAGTTCTTC. The encoded protein is CASSYGGHEQFF.

This clone has just one count. The rearrangement uses TRBV18 and TRBJ1-6; a weak D match, TRBD1 (5 bases). Germline values: CDR1 KGHSH, CDR2 LQKENI. The CDR3 runs 15 residues. The germline V and J ends were trimmed by 6 bases and 5 bases, with 14 bases remaining between them. CDR3 bases: TGTGCCAGCTCCCCCGTGGGGCCCAATAATTCACCCCTCCACTTT. It yields the protein CASSPVGPNNSPLHF.

The V call is TRBV15, the J call TRBJ2-1; D tentatively fits TRBD1 or TRBD2 (6 bases each). Germline values: CDR1 LNHNV, CDR2 YYDKDF (reference sequence). Trimming cost V 4 bases and J 9 bases, with 19 bases left between them. This CDR3 is 15 amino acids long. DNA for the CDR3: TGTGCCACCAGCATTGTGAGGGGGGCTTTCAGTGAGCAGTTCTTC. Residues: CATSIVRGAFSEQFF.

This sequence joins TRBV4-2 and TRBJ1-1, with unresolved D. CDR1 LGHNA and CDR2 YNFKEQ come from the germline V gene. The CDR3 has 14 residues. Trimming took off 4 bases at V and 5 bases at J, with 14 bases between the two ends. The CDR3 DNA reads TGTGCCAGCAGCCCCCGTTTGGGGAGGACTGAAGCTTTCTTT. Its translation: CASSPRLGRTEAFF.

This chain joins TRBV4-1 and TRBJ2-5, with 8 bases matching TRBD1. The germline V gene has CDR1 MGHRA and CDR2 YSYEKL. The V gene end was trimmed by 2 bases and the J gene end by 5 bases; junction bases not matched to a gene: 4. There are 14 residues in the CDR3. In DNA, the CDR3 is TGCGCCAGCAGCCAACCGGACAGGGTTGAGACCCAGTACTTC. It translates to CASSQPDRVETQYF.

V is TRBV5-1 and J is TRBJ2-7; D possibly corresponds to TRBD2 (6 bases). The CDR3 consists of 15 residues. V was pared by 4 bases and J by 1 base, with 15 bases between. Germline-derived CDR1 and CDR2 are SGHRS and YFSETQ. The CDR3 sequence is CASSRSGSESYEQYF. The CDR3 bases are TGCGCCAGCAGCCGTAGCGGTAGTGAGTCCTACGAGCAGTACTTC.

The gene calls are TRBV13 and TRBJ2-2; a weak D match, TRBD2 (6 bases). CDR3 length: 16 residues. V dropped 5 bases and J dropped 5 bases, with 18 bases sitting between them. CDR1 is PRHDT, CDR2 FYEKMQ, per germline (reference sequence). The CDR3 nucleotides are TGTGCCAGCAGCCCCACGGTCGGGGGTACGACCGGGGAGCTGTTTTTT. Translating gives CASSPTVGGTTGELFF.

The V and J genes are TRBV6-5 and TRBJ2-7; 13 positions match TRBD2. V was pared by 8 bases and J by 6 bases, with 4 bases of the junction left unmatched. This CDR3 is built from 13 residues. Germline V lookup: CDR1 MNHEY, CDR2 SVGAGI. This CDR3 is CASGTSGVGEQYF. CDR3 DNA: TGTGCCAGCGGGACTAGCGGGGTAGGCGAGCAGTACTTC.

Regarding this clone: The sample contains more than one DNA sequence encoding this CDR3. The rearrangement links TRBV30 to TRBJ2-7; TRBD1 matches 9 bases. The CDR3 consists of 12 residues. J lost 3 bases, V lost 5 bases, and 2 bases had no gene match. Germline values: CDR1 GTSNPN, CDR2 SVGIG (reference sequence). This CDR3 is CAWSGQGYEQYF. In DNA form, the CDR3 reads TGTGCCTGGTCGGGACAGGGCTACGAGCAGTACTTC.

The chain joins TRBV28 to TRBJ1-2; 8 nucleotides line up with TRBD1. Per the germline V gene, CDR1 is MDHEN and CDR2 is SYDVKM. This CDR3 has 14 residues. The J segment lost 8 bases and the V segment lost 3 bases, leaving 8 bases of the junction unmatched. CDR3: CASSFEDRVAGYTF. In DNA, the CDR3 is TGTGCCAGCAGTTTCGAGGACAGGGTAGCGGGCTACACCTTC.

The chain uses TRBV2 and TRBJ2-7, with D tentatively TRBD1 (7 bases). This CDR3 comprises 14 residues. V gave up 4 bases and J gave up 3 bases, with 13 bases separating them. CDR1 and CDR2 from the germline V gene are SNHLY and FYNNEI. The CDR3 nucleotides read TGTGCCAGCAGTGTGTCCCAGGGGGGCTACGAGCAGTACTTC. This codes for CASSVSQGGYEQYF.

This rearrangement joins TRBV9 to TRBJ2-5; possibly TRBD2 for D (5 bases). This CDR3 region has 15 residues. CDR1 is SGDLS, CDR2 YYNGEE, per germline. V dropped 0 bases and J dropped 4 bases, with 13 bases sitting between them. The CDR3 loop reads CASSVVSSGGETQYF. CDR3 nucleotides: TGTGCCAGCAGCGTAGTTTCGAGCGGTGGAGAGACCCAGTACTTC.

The chain employs TRBV7-2 and TRBJ1-5; D is unresolved. The V gene's germline CDR1 is SGHTA and CDR2 FQGNSA. V lost 5 bases, J lost 2 bases, and 13 bases lay in between. The CDR3 sequence is 15 residues long. CDR3 region: CASSGGNPGNQPQHF. The CDR3 DNA reads as TGTGCCAGCAGCGGTGGGAATCCTGGCAATCAGCCCCAGCATTTT.